This T cell receptor (beta chain) was captured in a study of T cell repertoires in cytomegalovirus infection. There are 15 residues in the CDR3. The V gene's germline CDR1 is SGHDN and CDR2 FVKESK. V shed 0 bases and J shed 0 bases, with 7 bases lying between them. One entry per CDR3 protein, called by TCRdb with MiXCR from the reads. The table shows some 300,000 distinct CDR3 sequences, with around 10% occurring only once. This TCR was recovered from a human donor in good health (CMV status not recorded). Some clones in this sample may be carry-over from other donors' samples. Sequencing was done on a sample of PBMCs. V gene TRBV14 combines with J gene TRBJ2-3, with D possibly called TRBD1 or TRBD2 (5 bases each). CDR3 region: CASSQEGRSTDTQYF. In DNA, the CDR3 is TGTGCCAGCAGCCAAGAGGGACGGAGCACAGATACGCAGTATTTT.